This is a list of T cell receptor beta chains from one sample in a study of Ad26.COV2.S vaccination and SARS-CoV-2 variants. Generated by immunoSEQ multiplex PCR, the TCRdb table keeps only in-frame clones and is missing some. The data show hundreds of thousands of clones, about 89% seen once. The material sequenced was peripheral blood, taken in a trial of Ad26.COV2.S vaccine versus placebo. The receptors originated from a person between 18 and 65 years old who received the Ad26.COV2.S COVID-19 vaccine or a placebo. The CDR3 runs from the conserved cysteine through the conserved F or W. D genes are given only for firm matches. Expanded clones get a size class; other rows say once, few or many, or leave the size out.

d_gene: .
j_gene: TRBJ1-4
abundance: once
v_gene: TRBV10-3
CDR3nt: TGTGCCATCAGTGAGTACCCCCTGGCCGAAAAACTGTTTTTT
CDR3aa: CAISEYPLAEKLFF

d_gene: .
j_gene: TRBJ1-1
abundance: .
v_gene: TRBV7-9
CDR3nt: TGTGCCAGCAGCTCAGGGTTGTGGACTGAAGCTTTCTTT
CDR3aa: CASSSGLWTEAFF

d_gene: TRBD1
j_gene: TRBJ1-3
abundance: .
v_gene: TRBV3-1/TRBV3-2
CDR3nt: TGTGCCAGCAGCCCCCTAACGGGACAGGGGACCTCTGGAAACACCATATATTTT
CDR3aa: CASSPLTGQGTSGNTIYF

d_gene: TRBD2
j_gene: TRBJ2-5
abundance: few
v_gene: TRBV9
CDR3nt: TGTGCCAGCAGCGTAGCCCTAGCGGGGGACCAAGAGACCCAGTACTTC
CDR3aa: CASSVALAGDQETQYF

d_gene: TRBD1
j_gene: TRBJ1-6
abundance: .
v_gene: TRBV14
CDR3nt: TGTGCCAGCAGCTCGGACAGGGGGGGTTCACCCCTCCACTTT
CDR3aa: CASSSDRGGSPLHF

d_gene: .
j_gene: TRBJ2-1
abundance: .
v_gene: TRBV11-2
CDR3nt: TGTGCCAGCAGCTTCCCTACCTCGGGGAGCCCCTACAATGAGCAGTTCTTC
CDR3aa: CASSFPTSGSPYNEQFF

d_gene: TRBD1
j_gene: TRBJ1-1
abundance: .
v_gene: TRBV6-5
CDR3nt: TGTGCCAGCAGAGAGACAGGGGGGGCTGAAGCTTTCTTT
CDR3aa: CASRETGGAEAFF

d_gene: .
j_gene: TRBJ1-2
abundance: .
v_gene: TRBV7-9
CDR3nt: TGTGCCAGCAGCTACAGGGATGGGGTCTATGGCTACACCTTC
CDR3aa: CASSYRDGVYGYTF

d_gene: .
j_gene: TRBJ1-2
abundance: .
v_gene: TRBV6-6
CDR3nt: TGTGCCAGCAGTTACTCACCAGGGTTGGGACCAAATGGCTACACCTTC
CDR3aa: CASSYSPGLGPNGYTF

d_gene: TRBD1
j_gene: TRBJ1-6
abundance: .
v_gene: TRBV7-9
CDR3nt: TGTGCCAGCCGGGACAGGGACAATTCACCCCTCCACTTT
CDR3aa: CASRDRDNSPLHF

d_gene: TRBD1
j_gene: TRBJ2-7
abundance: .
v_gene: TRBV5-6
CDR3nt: TGTGCCAGCAGCTTGGGGGACAGGGTGGCCTACGAGCAGTACTTC
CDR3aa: CASSLGDRVAYEQYF

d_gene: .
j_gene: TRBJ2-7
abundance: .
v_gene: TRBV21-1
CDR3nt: TGTGCCAGCAGCAAAAGAGGGGGGACTAGCGGGAGAATCCCCTACGAGCAGTACTTC
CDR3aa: CASSKRGGTSGRIPYEQYF

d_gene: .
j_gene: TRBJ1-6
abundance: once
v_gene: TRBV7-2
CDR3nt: TGTGCCAGCAGCTTACCAGGGTCCTATAATTCACCCCTCCACTTT
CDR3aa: CASSLPGSYNSPLHF

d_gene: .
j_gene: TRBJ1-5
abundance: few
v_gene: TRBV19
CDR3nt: TGTGCCAGTAGTATAGGGGGGGTCCAGCATTTT
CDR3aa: CASSIGGVQHF

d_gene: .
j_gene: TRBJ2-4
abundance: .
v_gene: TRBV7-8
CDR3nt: TGTGCCAGCAGCTTAGTATTAGGCGTACAAAACATTCAGTACTTC
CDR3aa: CASSLVLGVQNIQYF

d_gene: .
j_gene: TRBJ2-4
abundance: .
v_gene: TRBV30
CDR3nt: TGTGCCTGGAGTGTACCCAGGGCCCCAGCCAAAAACATTCAGTACTTC
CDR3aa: CAWSVPRAPAKNIQYF

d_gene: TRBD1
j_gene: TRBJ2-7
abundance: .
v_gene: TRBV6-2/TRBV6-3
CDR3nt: TGTGCCAGCAGTAGTCGACAGGGCCTCCCCGAGCAGTACTTC
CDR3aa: CASSSRQGLPEQYF

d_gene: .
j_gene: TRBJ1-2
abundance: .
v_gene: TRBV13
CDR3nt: TGTGCCAGCAGCCGAAGTGGGGGAGCGGGCTATGGCTACACCTTC
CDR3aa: CASSRSGGAGYGYTF

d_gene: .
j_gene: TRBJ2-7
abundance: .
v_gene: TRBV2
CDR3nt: TGTGCCAGCAGTGTAGGAGCATTGCCCGAGCAGTACTTC
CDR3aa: CASSVGALPEQYF

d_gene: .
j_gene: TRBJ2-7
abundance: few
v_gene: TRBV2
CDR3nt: TGTGCCAGCCAAGGCCAACTGGGCGGATACGAGCAGTACTTC
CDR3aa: CASQGQLGGYEQYF

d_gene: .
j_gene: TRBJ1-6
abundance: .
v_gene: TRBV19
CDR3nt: TGTGCCAGTAGTATCGGGGTAGGTAATTCACCCCTCCACTTT
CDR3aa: CASSIGVGNSPLHF

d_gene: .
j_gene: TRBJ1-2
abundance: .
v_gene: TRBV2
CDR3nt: TGTGCCAGCAGTGATCGGGGACGGTATGGCTACACCTTC
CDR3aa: CASSDRGRYGYTF

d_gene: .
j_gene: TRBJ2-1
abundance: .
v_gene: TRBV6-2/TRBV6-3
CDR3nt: TGTGCCAGCAGTCGGGACGGCTCCTACAATGAGCAGTTCTTC
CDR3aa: CASSRDGSYNEQFF

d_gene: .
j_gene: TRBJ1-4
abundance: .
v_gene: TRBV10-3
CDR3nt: TGTGCCATCAGTGAGGGGGCCCTGGGAGAAAAACTGTTTTTT
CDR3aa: CAISEGALGEKLFF

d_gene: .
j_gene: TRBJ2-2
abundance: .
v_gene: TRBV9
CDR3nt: TGTGCCAGCAGCGTAGCTGGGGCCCTAAACACCGGGGAGCTGTTTTTT
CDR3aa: CASSVAGALNTGELFF

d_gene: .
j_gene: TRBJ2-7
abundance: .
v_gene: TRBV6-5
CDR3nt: TGTGCCAGCAGAGGGGGGGCAGAGCAGTACTTC
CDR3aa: CASRGGAEQYF

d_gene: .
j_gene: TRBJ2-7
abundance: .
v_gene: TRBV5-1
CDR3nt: TGCGCCAGCAGCTTGGGTTTCCAGGAATCCTACGAGCAGTACTTC
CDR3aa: CASSLGFQESYEQYF

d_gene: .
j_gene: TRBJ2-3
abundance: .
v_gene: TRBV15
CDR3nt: TGTGCCACCAGCAGAGGGGGGGACCCCATCGTGGATACGCAGTATTTT
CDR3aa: CATSRGGDPIVDTQYF

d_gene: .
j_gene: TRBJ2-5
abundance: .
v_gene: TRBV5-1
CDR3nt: TGCGCCAGCAGCCTCTCTTGGGGGGCTCGGGACCAGTACTTC
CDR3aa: CASSLSWGARDQYF

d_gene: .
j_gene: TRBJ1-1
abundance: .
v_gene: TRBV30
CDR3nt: TGTGCCTGGAGTGTATCGGTCACTGAAGCTTTCTTT
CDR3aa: CAWSVSVTEAFF

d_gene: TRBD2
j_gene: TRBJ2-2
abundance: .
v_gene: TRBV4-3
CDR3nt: TGCGCCAGCAGCCAAGTTAGGGGCTGGGCGGGGGCGAACACCGGGGAGCTGTTTTTT
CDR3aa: CASSQVRGWAGANTGELFF

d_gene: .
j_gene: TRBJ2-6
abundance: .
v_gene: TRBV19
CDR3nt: TGTGCCAGTAGTATATTTCCAAAGTCCCTCTCTGGGGCCAACGTCCTGACTTTC
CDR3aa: CASSIFPKSLSGANVLTF

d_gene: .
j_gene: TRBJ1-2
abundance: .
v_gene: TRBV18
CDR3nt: TGTGCCAGCTCCCCGGACTCTCAGGGAGGCTACACCTTC
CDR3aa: CASSPDSQGGYTF

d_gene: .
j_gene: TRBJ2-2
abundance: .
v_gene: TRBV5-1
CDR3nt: TGCGCCAGCAGCTTCGGTAGCCCCGGGGAGCTGTTTTTT
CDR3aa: CASSFGSPGELFF